This T cell receptor beta chain comes out of a study of memory CD4+ T cells and cytomegalovirus serostatus (dated by TCRdb to between 2018 and 2021). Background on the whole study: The roughly 33 healthy Belgian adults in the cohort included 9 who were CMV seropositive and about 24 who were CMV seronegative. To replicate a published TCR-based CMV serostatus classifier, the study sequenced CD4+ memory TCRbeta repertoires from a Belgian cohort whose cytomegalovirus serostatus was known. Broad study findings and their caveats: CMV serostatus prediction reached a median bootstrapped AUC of approximately 0.95 with the original framework and approximately 0.92 with a US-trained random forest. The results were interpreted as suggesting that the CMV-associated TCR signature is largely present in the CD4+ memory repertoire. Among the 150 to 200 previously reported CMV-associated TCRbeta sequences, 60 to 70 showed up in the CD4+ memory repertoires, with each one found in between one and five individuals. The original-framework classifier achieved a median bootstrapped AUC of about 0.94 with a 95% CI of 0.76-1.00 on the Belgian cohort. Only CD4+CD45RO+ memory cells were sequenced, unlike the original study, which covered naive and memory CD4+ and CD8+ populations.

As regards this clone: Its antigen remains unidentified. No base quality values were provided; no much bigger clone lies one nucleotide off.

Single viable CD3+CD4+CD8-CD45RO+ cells were sorted as memory CD4+ T cells on a FACSAria II. To determine CMV serostatus, a Roche Elecsys assay was used that detects serum IgG against CMV pp150, pp28, p38 and p52. Following thawing, total CD4+ T cells were enriched through positive selection using CD4 magnetic microbeads. The samples came from a different study that was designed specifically to examine the CD4+ T cell memory repertoire. Peripheral blood mononuclear cells were isolated and cryopreserved according to standard operating procedures, and serum was kept at -80 degrees C. CD3-PerCP (BW264/56), CD4-APC (RPA-T4), CD45RO-PE (UCHT1) and CD8-Pacific Orange (3B5) antibodies were used for staining, and non-viable cells were excluded with Sytox blue. The Quick-DNA Microprep Kit was used to extract genomic DNA from the sorted cells. Amplification of TCRbeta DNA was done with the immunoSEQ hsTCRbeta kit, following the protocol from the manufacturer. An Illumina MiSeq instrument was used to sequence the TCRbeta libraries. As for the authors' bioinformatics: Removing out-of-frame sequences left 2,204,828 distinct TCRbeta sequences, an average of about 70,000 per individual. Each individual was scored using the number of 160 or so previously reported CMV-associated TCRbeta sequences that the individual carried and the total number of productive distinct TCRbeta sequences. A beta-binomial model was reimplemented in Python, and scikit-learn random forests with default parameters were trained on US cohort data. Classifier performance on the Belgian cohort was reported as the median AUC with percentile confidence intervals calculated over 10,000 bootstrap iterations. Imported from immuneACCESS, the table was reduced by TCRdb to in-frame sequences with V and J called. These copies leave out some clones; in studies compared against another copy, an unresolved V gene accounts for under half, and the cause of the remainder is not known. The V and J calls and clone size were taken over from that table, and D and trimming were inferred from the DNA. This sample gives 50,000 or so clones in total; around four fifths of them show up just once. The biggest ten clones account for less than 1.5% of the sample.

The sequencing input was memory CD4+ T cells from blood. This receptor was identified in an adult in good health and CMV-seropositive.

CDR3 protein: CASSRETHLGANVLTF. The DNA reads as follows: TGTGCCAGCAGTCGGGAGACTCATCTCGGGGCCAACGTCCTGACTTTC. The chain was built from TRBV7-3 and TRBJ2-6; matching of 6 bases hints at TRBD2 as the D gene. The germline ends are 16 bases apart after V is trimmed by 6 bases and J by 4 bases. Inclusive of the bounding cysteine and phenylalanine, the CDR3 is 16 residues long. Of the read, only the CDR3 DNA is kept; its 48 bases are in frame from base 1. According to the germline V gene, CDR1 reads SGHTA and CDR2 reads FQGTGA.